This T cell receptor (beta chain) was retrieved from a study of blood T cell repertoires in COVID-19. Whole-study context: Material from acute and convalescent COVID-19 was sourced from the United States, Italy and Spain. PBMCs, B-cell-depleted T cells, or T cells provided the cDNA or gDNA that made up the material.

This CDR3 region has 16 residues. Per the germline V gene, CDR1 is SGHNT and CDR2 is YYREEE (reference sequence). V trimming: 0 bases; J trimming: 0 bases; junction bases outside the gene matches: 4. This clone was seen only once. In the original workflow: Reference gene primer amplification in the assay estimated nucleated cell counts. Data came from immunoSEQ multiplex PCR; TCRdb stores just in-frame clones and leaves some out. That table furnishes V, J and clone size, whereas the DNA furnished D and trimming. The profile shows 100,000 to 150,000 clones, 55% to 70% of them singletons. The sequencing sample was made of peripheral blood. The chain has TRBV5-4 and TRBJ2-7; 9 bases match TRBD2. This receptor was obtained from a woman between 70 and 85 years old with acute or convalescent COVID-19. CDR3 sequence reads: CASSLGSSGNSYEQYF. In nucleotides, the CDR3 is TGTGCCAGCAGCTTGGGTTCTAGCGGGAACTCCTACGAGCAGTACTTC. The complete variable domain, with remaining parts taken from reference TRBV5-4 and TRBJ2-7, reads ETGVTQSPTHLIKTRGQQVTLRCSSQSGHNTVSWYQQALGQGPQFIFQYYREEENGRGNFPPRFSGLQFPNYSSELNVNALELDDSALYLCASSLGSSGNSYEQYFGPGTRLTVT.